These T cell receptor beta chains were read from a single sample in a study of T cell responses to AZD1222 COVID-19 vaccine. Using immunoSEQ multiplex PCR, the repertoire was profiled, and TCRdb retains in-frame clones only, with some absent. Among under 35,000 clones listed, 86% were seen once. Sample: peripheral blood, taken 28 days after the second AZD1222 dose. These receptors were taken from an adult who received the AZD1222 COVID-19 vaccine. The CDR3 runs from the conserved cysteine through the conserved F or W. A D gene is named only where the DNA matches it firmly. The size entry is marked missing in some rows and otherwise reads once, few, many or a size class.

d_gene: .; j_gene: TRBJ1-1; v_gene: TRBV12-3/TRBV12-4; abundance: .; CDR3nt: TGTGCCAGCAGCACCACAGGGAACACTGAAGCTTTCTTT; CDR3aa: CASSTTGNTEAFF
d_gene: TRBD1; j_gene: TRBJ1-1; v_gene: TRBV11-3; abundance: .; CDR3nt: TGTGCCAGCAGCGCCACAGGGGTGACTGAAGCTTTCTTT; CDR3aa: CASSATGVTEAFF
d_gene: .; j_gene: TRBJ1-3; v_gene: TRBV5-1; abundance: .; CDR3nt: TGCGCCAGCAGCTCGTACACAGGGCCGTCATCTGGAAACACCATATATTTT; CDR3aa: CASSSYTGPSSGNTIYF
d_gene: TRBD2; j_gene: TRBJ2-1; v_gene: TRBV11-2; abundance: few; CDR3nt: TGTGCCAGCAGCTGGGGAAACGGGAGGGCCCGTAATGAGCAGTTCTTC; CDR3aa: CASSWGNGRARNEQFF
d_gene: .; j_gene: TRBJ2-7; v_gene: TRBV11-1; abundance: .; CDR3nt: TGTGCCAGCAGCTTAGACAGGTCCTCCTACGAGCAGTACTTC; CDR3aa: CASSLDRSSYEQYF
d_gene: .; j_gene: TRBJ1-2; v_gene: TRBV2; abundance: .; CDR3nt: TGTGCCAGCAGTGATTTCCAGGGGCACTATGGCTACACCTTC; CDR3aa: CASSDFQGHYGYTF
d_gene: .; j_gene: TRBJ2-2; v_gene: TRBV5-1; abundance: .; CDR3nt: TGCGCCAGCAGCTTGGGACTAGATAACACCGGGGAGCTGTTTTTT; CDR3aa: CASSLGLDNTGELFF
d_gene: .; j_gene: TRBJ2-7; v_gene: TRBV6-5; abundance: .; CDR3nt: TGTGCCAGCAGTTACTCGAAACCTAGATTCTACGAGCAGTACTTC; CDR3aa: CASSYSKPRFYEQYF
d_gene: .; j_gene: TRBJ1-2; v_gene: TRBV7-8; abundance: .; CDR3nt: TGTGCCAGCAGCTTAGGCCTAACAGAGGGCTATGGCTACACCTTC; CDR3aa: CASSLGLTEGYGYTF
d_gene: .; j_gene: TRBJ1-1; v_gene: TRBV21-1; abundance: .; CDR3nt: TGTGCCAGCAGCAGCGGGGGCCGCACGAACACTGAAGCTTTCTTT; CDR3aa: CASSSGGRTNTEAFF
d_gene: TRBD2; j_gene: TRBJ2-7; v_gene: TRBV5-1; abundance: .; CDR3nt: TGCGCCAGCAGCTTGGTTCCCCGAGCGGGGGGGCCTGGCGAGCAGTACTTC; CDR3aa: CASSLVPRAGGPGEQYF
d_gene: .; j_gene: TRBJ2-1; v_gene: TRBV5-5; abundance: once; CDR3nt: TGTGCCAGCAGCTTGGGCCTAGCCATTTACAATGAGCAGTTCTTC; CDR3aa: CASSLGLAIYNEQFF
d_gene: TRBD1; j_gene: TRBJ2-7; v_gene: TRBV7-2; abundance: .; CDR3nt: TGTGCCAGCAGTACCACAGGGGCTGGAGGGCAGTACTTC; CDR3aa: CASSTTGAGGQYF
d_gene: TRBD2; j_gene: TRBJ2-1; v_gene: TRBV28; abundance: once; CDR3nt: TGTGCCAGCAGTGCCGGACTAGCGAGGAGGGTTGAGCAGTTCTTC; CDR3aa: CASSAGLARRVEQFF
d_gene: TRBD2; j_gene: TRBJ2-2; v_gene: TRBV5-5; abundance: once; CDR3nt: TGTGCCAGCAGCTTGGGGGGTATAGCGGGCACCGGGGAGCTGTTTTTT; CDR3aa: CASSLGGIAGTGELFF
d_gene: .; j_gene: TRBJ1-5; v_gene: TRBV18; abundance: .; CDR3nt: TGTGCCAGCTCACCAGGCGGGCGGGGGGATCAGCCCCAGCATTTT; CDR3aa: CASSPGGRGDQPQHF
d_gene: .; j_gene: TRBJ2-7; v_gene: TRBV11-2; abundance: .; CDR3nt: TGTGCCAGCAGCTCCAGGGCCAGGGAGCAGTACTTC; CDR3aa: CASSSRAREQYF
d_gene: .; j_gene: TRBJ2-2; v_gene: TRBV5-1; abundance: medium-sized; CDR3nt: TGCGCCAGCAGCCCTAACCCTCCCGCCGGGGAGCTGTTTTTT; CDR3aa: CASSPNPPAGELFF
d_gene: TRBD1; j_gene: TRBJ2-3; v_gene: TRBV3-1/TRBV3-2; abundance: .; CDR3nt: TGTGCCAGCAGCGGACAGGCAGATACGCAGTATTTT; CDR3aa: CASSGQADTQYF
d_gene: .; j_gene: TRBJ1-5; v_gene: TRBV10-3; abundance: medium-sized; CDR3nt: TGTGCCTCCAATTCGGGGGATAGCAATCAGCCCCAGCATTTT; CDR3aa: CASNSGDSNQPQHF
d_gene: TRBD1; j_gene: TRBJ1-2; v_gene: TRBV24-1; abundance: .; CDR3nt: TGTGCCACCAGCTCCGGGACAGGGGCCTTCTATGGCTACACCTTC; CDR3aa: CATSSGTGAFYGYTF
d_gene: .; j_gene: TRBJ2-7; v_gene: TRBV29-1; abundance: .; CDR3nt: TGCAGCGTTGAAATTCGGGAGCGCGAGCAGTACTTC; CDR3aa: CSVEIREREQYF
d_gene: .; j_gene: TRBJ2-1; v_gene: TRBV6-4; abundance: .; CDR3nt: TGTGCCAGCAGTCCCGACAGGAGCCGAGAGCAGTTCTTC; CDR3aa: CASSPDRSREQFF
d_gene: TRBD1; j_gene: TRBJ1-2; v_gene: TRBV2; abundance: once; CDR3nt: TGTGCCAGCAGGGGGCGGGACAGGACTTATGGCTACACCTTC; CDR3aa: CASRGRDRTYGYTF
d_gene: TRBD1; j_gene: TRBJ1-5; v_gene: TRBV7-2; abundance: .; CDR3nt: TGTGCCAGCAGCCTTACCGGGACAGGGGTGCATCAGCCCCAGCATTTT; CDR3aa: CASSLTGTGVHQPQHF
d_gene: .; j_gene: TRBJ1-2; v_gene: TRBV28; abundance: .; CDR3nt: TGTGCCAGCCGCGATTTGAGCCAGGGCAGCTATGGCTACACCTTC; CDR3aa: CASRDLSQGSYGYTF